This entry lists 3 T cell receptor beta chains sequenced from one sample in a study of blood T cell repertoires in COVID-19. Only in-frame clones appear in the TCRdb table, and some are missing; sequencing was by immunoSEQ multiplex PCR. This sample carries under 85,000 clones, about 85% of them seen once, and the ten largest clones take over 4.5%. Sequenced: peripheral blood. These receptors originate from a man between 60 and 70 years old with active or convalescent COVID-19.

As regards this clone: A read error is likely, as this CDR3 ends without the conserved phenylalanine or tryptophan. The DNA is omitted, as the CDR3 cannot be located on it reliably, and the CDR3 follows TCRdb's listing. J is TRBJ1-2 and V is TRBV12-3 or TRBV12-4; the listed D gene, TRBD1, was not tested against the DNA. The CDR3 length is 11 residues, termini included. The CDR3 protein is CASRSTETAQL.

The CDR3 region is CATSDSGQGPKYF. CDR3 DNA: TGTGCCACCAGTGATTCGGGACAGGGCCCCAAGTACTTC. This chain joins TRBV24-1 and TRBJ2-5, with TRBD1 matching 9 bases. The CDR3 has 13 amino acids. Germline CDR1 KGHDR, CDR2 SFDVKD. V trimming: 2 bases; J trimming: 12 bases; junction bases outside the gene matches: 6.

The chain uses TRBV5-1 and TRBJ1-2, with D possibly being TRBD1 (6 bases). The CDR3 runs to 13 residues. V gave up 10 bases and J gave up 6 bases, with 19 bases separating them. CDR1 and CDR2 (germline): SGHRS, YFSETQ. The chain's CDR3 is CAPKGGAQNGYTF. The CDR3, as DNA: TGCGCCCCAAAGGGGGGGGCGCAGAATGGCTACACCTTC.